This TCR beta chain was identified during a study of cytomegalovirus exposure and HLA in healthy donors. Study-wide background: Unique TCRs from HLA-typed donors, 80 million to 90 million of them, were held in an early data release. Study outcomes and limitations: Equally common other TCR beta chains were less clonally expanded than HLA-associated ones, a later analysis found. The analysis excluded some indistinguishable V segments, including TRBV6-2 and TRBV6-3.

With regard to this clone: Its antigen is unidentified.

13 Jbeta primers and 60 Vbeta primers were used for the PCR. Assay: immunoSEQ multiplex PCR; the TCRdb copy retains only in-frame clones and omits some. The sample lists around 130,000 clones, approximately 79% occurring once. Germline-derived CDR1 and CDR2 are SGHRS and YFSETQ. The CDR3 loop spans 15 amino acids. Between the trimmed V and J ends, which lost 1 base and 5 bases, there was a span of 16 bases. The clonotype comes from a female donor in good health and CMV-seronegative. Sequenced input: PBMCs. The chain combines TRBV5-1 with TRBJ2-7, with D possibly being TRBD1 (5 bases). DNA of the CDR3: TGCGCCAGCAGCTTGCAGTCAGGGAAGGGCCACGAGCAGTACTTC. This codes for CASSLQSGKGHEQYF.